This T cell receptor beta chain stems from a study of OX40 agonist ivuxolimab in advanced cancers. A note on the overall study: Ivuxolimab was a fully human IgG2 agonistic monoclonal antibody targeting the costimulatory receptor OX40 (CD134). Intravenous ivuxolimab was administered to patients every 2 weeks at six dose levels: 0.01, 0.1, 0.3, 1.5, 3 and 10 mg/kg. Among the roughly 50 dose-escalation patients, around 19 had hepatocellular carcinoma, around 15 melanoma, 9 renal cell carcinoma and 9 head and neck cancer. A male proportion of roughly 80% and a mean age of approximately 55 years, ranging from 23 to 79, were recorded for the dose-escalation cohort. Prior anti-PD-1, anti-PD-L1 or anti-CTLA-4 therapy was permitted, and approximately 41% of dose-escalation patients had received checkpoint inhibitors. Partial responses were achieved by three dose-escalation patients, of whom one had hepatocellular carcinoma and two had cutaneous melanoma. The purpose of peripheral TCRbeta sequencing was to test whether ivuxolimab changed TCR sequence diversity and led to clonal T-cell expansion. The paper covers the monotherapy dose-escalation part of the phase I ivuxolimab trial, which included N of about 56 patients.

Patients with autoimmune disease history or receiving systemic immunosuppression were excluded from the trial. Peripheral blood for TCR sequencing was collected from all dose cohorts at baseline, on cycle 4 day 1, and on cycle 7 day 1. Samples came from an open-label, multicenter, first-in-human phase I dose-escalation trial of ivuxolimab. Adults with locally advanced or metastatic melanoma, renal cell carcinoma, hepatocellular carcinoma or head and neck squamous cell carcinoma were enrolled in the trial. Before TCR sequencing, CD4+ T cells and CD8+ T cells were sorted from peripheral blood as separate populations. General conclusions and limits of the study: At doses of 0.1 to 3.0 mg/kg, clonal expansion of both CD4+ and CD8+ blood T cells was observed from baseline to week 6. In the 0.1-3.0 mg/kg groups, partial responders were among the patients with the lowest normalized peripheral clonal expansion, particularly in CD8+ T cells. After ivuxolimab, more expanded clones were found on average in CD8+ T cells than in CD4+ T cells. Which antigens the clonally expanded peripheral T cells were specific for was not determined. Low levels of normalized T-cell clonal expansion were also shown by some nonresponding patients.

For sequencing of the TCRbeta CDR3 region, genomic DNA was extracted from the sorted cells. The immunoSEQ Assay was used to sequence the TCRbeta CDR3 regions. TCRdb carries this immuneACCESS record with in-frame sequences only. Its versions omit some clonotypes, under half of them owing to an unresolved V gene in the studies checked, with the rest unexplained. The sample data list roughly 77,000 clones, and approximately 92% of these were observed just once. The leading ten clones occupy approximately 0.48% of the sample. Points on this clone: Its antigen is unknown. Base qualities are not at hand, and no much larger clone is one base apart.

From the cysteine up to the phenylalanine, the CDR3 has a length of 13 residues. Here the CDR3 DNA is all that survives: 39 bases in frame from base 1. V was cut back by 3 bases and J by 6 bases, leaving a gap of 11 bases between them. CDR1 LNHDA and CDR2 SQIVND were looked up in the germline V gene (reference sequence). The specimen comprised CD4+ or CD8+ T cells sorted from blood, sampled in a trial of the OX40 agonist ivuxolimab. This sequence uses TRBV19 and TRBJ1-2, with no reliable assignment of the D segment. This receptor was obtained from an adult with an advanced solid tumor such as melanoma, head and neck, liver or kidney cancer. The CDR3 protein: CASSIQRYNGYTF. At the DNA level, the sequence is TGTGCCAGTAGTATTCAAAGATACAATGGCTACACCTTC.